Shown below are 22 T cell receptor beta chains from a single sample sequenced in a study of T cell responses to AZD1222 COVID-19 vaccine. Some clones are missing from TCRdb's copy, which holds only in-frame ones; the method was immunoSEQ multiplex PCR. The sample lists about 89,000 clones; approximately 91% were seen once. The starting material was peripheral blood, obtained 28 days after the second AZD1222 dose. The source is an adult who received the AZD1222 COVID-19 vaccine.

CDR3 in DNA: TGTGCCAGCAGCCAACTTGGGGAAACAGATACGCAGTATTTT. Translated, it gives CASSQLGETDTQYF. V usage is TRBV7-6 and J usage is TRBJ2-3; no definite D call. Germline V lookup: CDR1 SGHVS, CDR2 FNYEAQ. Between the trimmed V and J ends, which lost 5 bases and 3 bases, there was a span of 12 bases. The CDR3 runs 14 residues.

The V gene is TRBV9, the J gene TRBJ1-6; unclear D gene. Germline V gene data show CDR1 as SGDLS and CDR2 as YYNGEE. The ends were cut back, 4 bases at V and 13 bases at J, with 21 bases in the middle. This CDR3 comprises 15 residues. For the CDR3, the DNA is TGTGCCAGCAGCAACCCAACGGAGGCCTACTCGCCCCTCCACTTT. It specifies CASSNPTEAYSPLHF.

The chain recombines TRBV27 with TRBJ2-7; tentatively, D is TRBD1 (5 bases). Trimming took 5 bases from V and 3 from J, leaving 14 bases between them. This CDR3 region has 14 residues. The germline gives CDR1 MNHEY, CDR2 SMNVEV (reference sequence). DNA of the CDR3: TGTGCCAGCAGTACACGGACACTCGGCTACGAGCAGTACTTC. Its protein is CASSTRTLGYEQYF.

For the CDR3, the DNA is TGTGCCAGCAGTTCTCCTGGGACAGGGAATAGTCCCCAGCATTTT. It yields the protein CASSSPGTGNSPQHF. The rearrangement joins TRBV28 to TRBJ1-5; 9 bases align to TRBD1. Germline-derived CDR1 and CDR2 are MDHEN and SYDVKM. The CDR3 sequence is 15 residues long. Losses at the gene ends were 4 bases for V and 10 bases for J; bases not matched to a gene: 11. The full variable domain, rest sourced from reference TRBV28 and TRBJ1-5, is DVKVTQSSRYLVKRTGEKVFLECVQDMDHENMFWYRQDPGLGLRLIYFSYDVKMKEKGDIPEGYSVSREKKERFSLILESASTNQTSMYLCASSSPGTGNSPQHFGDGTRLSIL.

The chain couples TRBV14 to TRBJ2-5; D possibly corresponds to TRBD2 (6 bases). Trimming removed 4 bases at V and 9 bases at J, with 15 bases between. The CDR3 contains 13 residues. Germline V lookup: CDR1 SGHDN, CDR2 FVKESK. The CDR3 region is CASSPTGWGAQYF. CDR3 DNA: TGTGCCAGCAGCCCCACCGGGTGGGGGGCCCAGTACTTC.

CDR3 DNA: TGTGCCAGTAGCCCAAACGTAGGGGGGCCCTACGAGCAGTACTTC. Translated, it gives CASSPNVGGPYEQYF. The chain uses TRBV19 and TRBJ2-7; the D call may be TRBD1 or TRBD2 (6 bases each). The CDR3 sequence is 15 residues long. Trimming took 6 bases from V and 2 from J, leaving 17 bases between them. CDR1 and CDR2 from the germline V gene are LNHDA and SQIVND (reference sequence).

V usage is TRBV4-1 and J usage is TRBJ2-4; D ambiguous. Germline V gene sequence: CDR1 MGHRA, CDR2 YSYEKL. The germline V and J ends were trimmed by 1 base and 0 bases, with 7 bases remaining between them. The CDR3 consists of 15 residues. The DNA for the CDR3 is TGCGCCAGCAGCCAAGGACTCGTAGCCAAAAACATTCAGTACTTC. Protein sequence: CASSQGLVAKNIQYF.

The rearrangement uses TRBV14 and TRBJ2-7; D is uncertain. Germline CDR1 SGHDN, CDR2 FVKESK. V shed 4 bases and J shed 6 bases, with 10 bases lying between them. This CDR3 is built from 12 residues. The CDR3 loop is CASSRVRLEQYF. The CDR3 nucleotides are TGTGCCAGCAGCCGCGTTAGACTCGAGCAGTACTTC.

This chain uses TRBV5-1 with TRBJ1-2; TRBD1 is a possible D gene (5 bases). CDR3 length: 15 residues. V lost 1 base and J 0 bases, leaving 10 bases between the germline ends. From germline, CDR1 is SGHRS and CDR2 YFSETQ. The CDR3 sequence is CASSLTGQANYGYTF. The CDR3 DNA sequence: TGCGCCAGCAGCTTGACAGGACAAGCTAACTATGGCTACACCTTC.

The J gene is TRBJ2-7, the V gene TRBV6-2 or TRBV6-3; D might be TRBD1 (5 bases). The CDR3 loop spans 13 amino acids. The germline V gene encodes CDR1 MNHEY and CDR2 SVGEGT. The V and J ends lost 0 bases and 4 bases respectively, with 7 bases between them. CDR3: CASSYSTEYEQYF. The DNA for the CDR3 is TGTGCCAGCAGTTACTCGACAGAGTACGAGCAGTACTTC.

The chain employs TRBV4-3 and TRBJ2-7; D might be TRBD1 (6 bases). Trimming cost V 0 bases and J 0 bases, with 9 bases left between them. Germline V gene sequence: CDR1 LGHNA, CDR2 YSLEER. The CDR3 is made up of 15 amino acids. CDR3 DNA sequence: TGCGCCAGCAGCCAAGACAGGGGTCACTCCTACGAGCAGTACTTC. Its translation: CASSQDRGHSYEQYF.

To note about this clone: The same CDR3 also results from other DNA sequences found in this sample. The CDR3 DNA reads TGCGCCAGCAGCTTGGCTGGGGCAATGAACACTGAAGCTTTCTTT. Its protein is CASSLAGAMNTEAFF. The rearrangement joins TRBV5-1 to TRBJ1-1, with D possibly TRBD1 on 5 matching bases. Germline CDR1 is SGHRS and CDR2 is YFSETQ. V lost 0 bases, J lost 0 bases, and 9 bases lay in between. The CDR3 sequence is 15 residues long.

This clone has more than one count but fewer than ten. V and J are TRBV2 and TRBJ1-3; 9 positions match TRBD1. V dropped 6 bases and J dropped 4; count of bases not matched to a gene: 13. Germline V gene data show CDR1 as SNHLY and CDR2 as FYNNEI. This CDR3 is 17 amino acids long. The CDR3 here is CASSVIPGQGSGNTIYF. Here the CDR3 DNA reads TGTGCCAGCAGCGTAATTCCGGGACAGGGATCGGGAAACACCATATATTTT.

This sequence joins TRBV12-3 or TRBV12-4 and TRBJ2-5, with D possibly being TRBD2 (5 bases). This CDR3 has 12 residues. V was cut by 6 bases and J by 5 bases, with 10 bases left in between. In nucleotides, the CDR3 is TGTGCCAGCAGCTCGAAGCGGGAGACCCAGTACTTC. Its protein product is CASSSKRETQYF.

This chain connects TRBV7-9 to TRBJ1-2, with D maybe TRBD1 (6 bases). The CDR3 sequence is 14 residues long. Germline CDR1 and CDR2: SEHNR and FQNEAQ (reference sequence). Trimming removed 5 bases at V and 4 bases at J, with 14 bases between. CDR3 DNA: TGTGCCAGCAGCATCCTCTTGGGGGCCTATGGCTACACCTTC. Translating gives CASSILLGAYGYTF.

CDR3 residues: CASSYGDRGNTEAFF. Here the CDR3 DNA reads TGTGCCAGCAGTTACGGGGACAGGGGAAACACTGAAGCTTTCTTT. This rearrangement joins TRBV6-2 or TRBV6-3 to TRBJ1-1; TRBD1 matches at 10 bases. The germline V gene encodes CDR1 MNHEY and CDR2 SVGEGT. The CDR3 spans 15 residues. J was trimmed by 2 bases and V by 2 bases; bases with no gene match: 2.

This clone was found once. The chain recombines TRBV7-9 with TRBJ1-2, with TRBD1 matching 7 bases. The CDR3 runs to 14 residues. In germline, CDR1 is SEHNR, CDR2 FQNEAQ (reference sequence). V shed 4 bases and J 2 bases; nucleotides not matched to a gene: 4. In nucleotides, the CDR3 is TGTGCCAGCAGCTCCACGGGACAGAACTATGGCTACACCTTC. As protein: CASSSTGQNYGYTF.

The V call is TRBV9, the J call TRBJ1-3, with TRBD1 as a possible D gene (6 bases). The CDR3 has 14 amino acids. Looked up from germline, CDR1 is SGDLS and CDR2 is YYNGEE. Trimming cost V 4 bases and J 3 bases, with 11 bases left between them. The CDR3, as DNA: TGTGCCAGCAGCTCCGAGGGGGGTGGAAACACCATATATTTT. Amino acids: CASSSEGGGNTIYF. The whole variable domain, filled in from reference TRBV9 and TRBJ1-3, reads DSGVTQTPKHLITATGQRVTLRCSPRSGDLSVYWYQQSLDQGLQFLIQYYNGEERAKGNILERFSAQQFPDLHSELNLSSLELGDSALYFCASSSEGGGNTIYFGEGSWLTVV.

The chain combines TRBV30 with TRBJ1-3; unclear D gene. The CDR3 loop spans 14 amino acids. Germline loops: CDR1 GTSNPN, CDR2 SVGIG (reference sequence). The V and J ends lost 4 bases and 1 base respectively, with 11 bases between them. CDR3 amino acids: CAWKAGGSGNTIYF. CDR3 bases: TGTGCCTGGAAGGCAGGCGGGTCTGGAAACACCATATATTTT.

This chain connects TRBV7-9 to TRBJ1-4, with 8 bases matching TRBD1. CDR1 is SEHNR and CDR2 is FQNEAQ in the germline V gene (reference sequence). The CDR3 is made up of 14 amino acids. V dropped 5 bases and J dropped 4; count of bases not matched to a gene: 3. The CDR3 DNA is TGTGCCAGCAGCCGGACAGGGTTTAATGAAAAACTGTTTTTT. Translation: CASSRTGFNEKLFF.

The table lists this clone with a few counts. The CDR3 protein is CSASTGENIQYF. The CDR3, as DNA: TGCAGTGCTAGTACAGGGGAAAACATTCAGTACTTC. This chain uses TRBV20-1 with TRBJ2-4; 7 nucleotides match TRBD1. V was clipped by 3 bases and J by 5 bases; unmatched bases: 1. Germline assignment: CDR1 DFQATT and CDR2 SNEGSKA (reference sequence). This CDR3 is 12 amino acids long.

The rearrangement uses TRBV28 and TRBJ2-7; D tentatively reads TRBD1 or TRBD2 (5 bases each). Germline CDR1 is MDHEN and CDR2 is SYDVKM. There are 15 residues in the CDR3. Trimming took off 7 bases at V and 2 bases at J, with 18 bases between the two ends. This chain's CDR3 is CASTLGDGSAYEQYF. The CDR3 coding sequence is TGTGCCAGCACTCTGGGGGACGGATCGGCCTACGAGCAGTACTTC.